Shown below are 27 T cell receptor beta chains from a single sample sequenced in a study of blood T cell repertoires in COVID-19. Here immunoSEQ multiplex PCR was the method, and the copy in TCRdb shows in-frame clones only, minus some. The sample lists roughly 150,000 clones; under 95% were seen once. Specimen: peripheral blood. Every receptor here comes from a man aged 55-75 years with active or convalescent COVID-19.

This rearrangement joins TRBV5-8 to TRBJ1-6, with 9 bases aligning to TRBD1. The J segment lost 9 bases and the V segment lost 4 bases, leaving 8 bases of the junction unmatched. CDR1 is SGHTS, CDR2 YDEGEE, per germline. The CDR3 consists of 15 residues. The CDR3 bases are TGTGCCAGCAGCCTCAGGGACAGGGACGCTTCACCCCTCCACTTT. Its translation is CASSLRDRDASPLHF. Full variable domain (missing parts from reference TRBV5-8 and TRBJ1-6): EAGVTQSPTHLIKTRGQQATLRCSPISGHTSVYWYQQALGLGLQFLLWYDEGEERNRGNFPPRFSGRQFPNYSSELNVNALELEDSALYLCASSLRDRDASPLHFGNGTRLTVT.

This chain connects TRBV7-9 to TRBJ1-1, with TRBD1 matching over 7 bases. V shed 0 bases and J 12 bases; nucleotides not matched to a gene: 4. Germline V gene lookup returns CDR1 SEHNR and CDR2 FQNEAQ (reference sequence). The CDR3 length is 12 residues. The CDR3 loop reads CASSLAGGATFF. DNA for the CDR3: TGTGCCAGCAGCTTAGCAGGGGGCGCGACTTTCTTT.

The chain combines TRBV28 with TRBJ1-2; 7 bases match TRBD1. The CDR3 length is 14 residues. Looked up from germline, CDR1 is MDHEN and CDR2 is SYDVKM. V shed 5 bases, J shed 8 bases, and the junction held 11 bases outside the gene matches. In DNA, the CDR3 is TGTGCCAGCAGTCCTTCTCAGGGGGTCGGAGGCTACACCTTC. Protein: CASSPSQGVGGYTF.

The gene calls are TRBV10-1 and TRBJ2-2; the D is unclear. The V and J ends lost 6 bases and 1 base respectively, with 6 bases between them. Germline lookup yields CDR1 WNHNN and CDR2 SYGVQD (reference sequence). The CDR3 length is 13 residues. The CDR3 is CASRSGNTGELFF. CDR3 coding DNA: TGCGCCAGCAGGTCGGGGAACACCGGGGAGCTGTTTTTT.

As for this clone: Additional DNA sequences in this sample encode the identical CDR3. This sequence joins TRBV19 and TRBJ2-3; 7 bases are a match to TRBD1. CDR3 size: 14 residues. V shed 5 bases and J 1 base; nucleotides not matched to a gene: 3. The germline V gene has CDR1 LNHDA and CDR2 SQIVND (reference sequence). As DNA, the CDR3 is TGTGCCAGTAGTCCCGGACAGGGCACAGATACGCAGTATTTT. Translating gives CASSPGQGTDTQYF.

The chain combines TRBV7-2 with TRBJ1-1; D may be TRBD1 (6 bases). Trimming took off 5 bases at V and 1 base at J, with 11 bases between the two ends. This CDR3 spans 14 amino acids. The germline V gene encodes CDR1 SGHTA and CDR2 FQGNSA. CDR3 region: CASSVQGGNTEAFF. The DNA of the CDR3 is TGTGCCAGCAGCGTACAGGGTGGGAACACTGAAGCTTTCTTT.

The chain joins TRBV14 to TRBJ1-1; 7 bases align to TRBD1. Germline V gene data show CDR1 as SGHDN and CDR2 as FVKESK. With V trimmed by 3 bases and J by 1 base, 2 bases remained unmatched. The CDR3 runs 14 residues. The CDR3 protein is CASSQGQTNTEAFF. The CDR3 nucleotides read TGTGCCAGCAGCCAGGGACAGACGAACACTGAAGCTTTCTTT. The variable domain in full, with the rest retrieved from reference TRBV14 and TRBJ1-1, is EAGVTQFPSHSVIEKGQTVTLRCDPISGHDNLYWYRRVMGKEIKFLLHFVKESKQDESGMPNNRFLAERTGGTYSTLKVQPAELEDSGVYFCASSQGQTNTEAFFGQGTRLTVV.

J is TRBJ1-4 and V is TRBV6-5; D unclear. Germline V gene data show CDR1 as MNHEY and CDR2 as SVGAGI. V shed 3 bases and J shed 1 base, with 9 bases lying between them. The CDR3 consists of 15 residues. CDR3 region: CASSYDPGTNEKLFF. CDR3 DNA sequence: TGTGCCAGCAGTTATGATCCAGGAACTAATGAAAAACTGTTTTTT.

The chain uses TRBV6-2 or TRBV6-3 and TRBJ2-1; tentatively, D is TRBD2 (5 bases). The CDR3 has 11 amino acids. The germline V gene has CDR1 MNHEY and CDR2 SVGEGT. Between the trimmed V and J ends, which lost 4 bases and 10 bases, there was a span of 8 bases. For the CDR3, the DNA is TGTGCCAGCAGTTCCATAGCGGAGCAGTTCTTC. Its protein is CASSSIAEQFF.

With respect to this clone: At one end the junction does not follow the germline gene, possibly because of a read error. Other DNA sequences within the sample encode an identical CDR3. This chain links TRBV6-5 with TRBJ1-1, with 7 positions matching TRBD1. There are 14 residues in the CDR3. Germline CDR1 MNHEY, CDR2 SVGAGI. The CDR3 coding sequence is TGTGCCAGCAGGTCCGGGACAGTGAATACTGAAGCTTTCTTT. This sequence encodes CASRSGTVNTEAFF.

CDR3 residues: CASSVGQTTNEKLFF. The DNA for the CDR3 is TGTGCCAGTAGTGTGGGACAGACAACTAATGAAAAACTGTTTTTT. V usage is TRBV19 and J usage is TRBJ1-4; 7 bases are shared with TRBD1. The CDR3 consists of 15 residues. V shed 5 bases and J 0 bases; nucleotides not matched to a gene: 3. Per germline, CDR1 LNHDA and CDR2 SQIVND (reference sequence).

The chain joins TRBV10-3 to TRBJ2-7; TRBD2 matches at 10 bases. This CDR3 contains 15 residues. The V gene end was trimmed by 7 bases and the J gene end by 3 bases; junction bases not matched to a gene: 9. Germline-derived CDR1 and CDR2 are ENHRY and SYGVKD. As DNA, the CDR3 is TGTGCCATCACCTCCGGGGTAGCGGGGGGCTACGAGCAGTACTTC. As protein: CAITSGVAGGYEQYF.

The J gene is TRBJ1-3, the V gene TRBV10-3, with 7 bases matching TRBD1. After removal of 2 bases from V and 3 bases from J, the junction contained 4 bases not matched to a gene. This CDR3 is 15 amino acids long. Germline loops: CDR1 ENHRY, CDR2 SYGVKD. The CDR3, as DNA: TGTGCCATCAGTGAGGGGAGACAGGGTGGAAACACCATATATTTT. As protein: CAISEGRQGGNTIYF.

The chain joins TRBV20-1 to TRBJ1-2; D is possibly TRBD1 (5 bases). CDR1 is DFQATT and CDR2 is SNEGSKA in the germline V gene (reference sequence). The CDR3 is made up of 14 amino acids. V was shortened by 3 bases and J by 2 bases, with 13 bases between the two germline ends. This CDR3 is CSASIDSPNYGYTF. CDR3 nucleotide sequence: TGCAGTGCTAGTATCGACAGCCCAAACTATGGCTACACCTTC.

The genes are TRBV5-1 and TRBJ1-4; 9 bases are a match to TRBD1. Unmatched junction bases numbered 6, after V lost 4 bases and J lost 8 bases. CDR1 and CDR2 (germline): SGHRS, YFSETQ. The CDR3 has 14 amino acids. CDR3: CASSHRGLDEKLFF. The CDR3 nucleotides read TGCGCCAGCAGCCACAGGGGGCTTGACGAAAAACTGTTTTTT.

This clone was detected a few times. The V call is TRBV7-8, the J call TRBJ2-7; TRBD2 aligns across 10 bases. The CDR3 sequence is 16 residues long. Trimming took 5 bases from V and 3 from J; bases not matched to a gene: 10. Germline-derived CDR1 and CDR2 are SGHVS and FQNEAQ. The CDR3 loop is CASSAAGGPGDYEQYF. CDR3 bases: TGTGCCAGCAGCGCAGCGGGAGGGCCAGGAGACTACGAGCAGTACTTC.

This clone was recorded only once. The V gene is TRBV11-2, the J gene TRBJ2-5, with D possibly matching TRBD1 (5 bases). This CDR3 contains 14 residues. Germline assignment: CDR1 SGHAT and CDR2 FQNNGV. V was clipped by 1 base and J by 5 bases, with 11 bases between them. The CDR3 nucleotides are TGTGCCAGCAGCTTAGTCAGGGATTGGGAGACCCAGTACTTC. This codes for CASSLVRDWETQYF.

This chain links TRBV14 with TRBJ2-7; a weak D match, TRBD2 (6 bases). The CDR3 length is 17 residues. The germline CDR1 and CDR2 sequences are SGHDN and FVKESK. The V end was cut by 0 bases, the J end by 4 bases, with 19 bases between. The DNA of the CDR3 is TGTGCCAGCAGCCAAGAAGGCGGGGAAAAAGGCCCTTACGAGCAGTACTTC. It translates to CASSQEGGEKGPYEQYF.

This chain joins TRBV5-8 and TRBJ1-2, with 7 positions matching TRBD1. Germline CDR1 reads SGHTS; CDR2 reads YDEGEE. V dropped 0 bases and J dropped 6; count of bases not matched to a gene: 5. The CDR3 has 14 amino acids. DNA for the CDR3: TGTGCCAGCAGCTTGGATGACAGGGCACATGGCTACACCTTC. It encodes CASSLDDRAHGYTF.

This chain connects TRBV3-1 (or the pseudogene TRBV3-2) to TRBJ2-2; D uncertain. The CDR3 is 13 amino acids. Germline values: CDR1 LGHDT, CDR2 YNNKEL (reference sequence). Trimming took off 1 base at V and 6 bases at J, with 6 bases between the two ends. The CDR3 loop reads CASSQGQSGELFF. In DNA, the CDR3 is TGTGCCAGCAGCCAAGGGCAGTCCGGGGAGCTGTTTTTT.

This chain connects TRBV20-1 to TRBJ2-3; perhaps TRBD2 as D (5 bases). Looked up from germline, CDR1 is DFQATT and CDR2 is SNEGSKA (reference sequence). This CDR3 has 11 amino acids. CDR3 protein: CSAGPTDTQYF. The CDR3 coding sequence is TGCAGCGCGGGCCCCACAGATACGCAGTATTTT.

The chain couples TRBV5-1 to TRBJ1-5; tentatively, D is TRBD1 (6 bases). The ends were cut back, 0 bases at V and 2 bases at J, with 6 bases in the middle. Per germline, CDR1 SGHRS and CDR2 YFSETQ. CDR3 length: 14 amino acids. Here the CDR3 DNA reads TGCGCCAGCAGCTTGGAGGGGGGCAATCAGCCCCAGCATTTT. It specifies CASSLEGGNQPQHF.

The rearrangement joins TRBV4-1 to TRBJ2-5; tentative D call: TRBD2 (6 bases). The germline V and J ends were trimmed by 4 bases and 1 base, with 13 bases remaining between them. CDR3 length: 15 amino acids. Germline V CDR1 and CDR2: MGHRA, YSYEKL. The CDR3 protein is CASSPRGLTQETQYF. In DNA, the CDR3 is TGCGCCAGCAGCCCCCGGGGACTTACCCAAGAGACCCAGTACTTC.

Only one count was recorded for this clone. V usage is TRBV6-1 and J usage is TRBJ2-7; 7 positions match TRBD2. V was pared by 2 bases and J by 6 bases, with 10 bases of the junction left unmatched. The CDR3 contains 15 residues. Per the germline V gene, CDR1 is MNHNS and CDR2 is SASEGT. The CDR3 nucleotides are TGTGCCAGCAGTGAATTTCGGGCGGGAGTGGCCGAGCAGTACTTC. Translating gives CASSEFRAGVAEQYF.

Here the CDR3 reads CASSSGLAQLQYF. Here the CDR3 DNA reads TGTGCCAGCAGCTCCGGACTAGCGCAGCTCCAGTACTTC. The chain employs TRBV7-9 and TRBJ2-7; 9 nucleotides line up with TRBD2. This CDR3 region has 13 residues. CDR1 SEHNR and CDR2 FQNEAQ come from the germline V gene (reference sequence). V shed 4 bases and J 10 bases; nucleotides not matched to a gene: 8. Full variable domain (rest looked up from reference TRBV7-9 and TRBJ2-7): DTGVSQNPRHKITKRGQNVTFRCDPISEHNRLYWYRQTLGQGPEFLTYFQNEAQLEKSRLLSDRFSAERPKGSFSTLEIQRTEQGDSAMYLCASSSGLAQLQYFGPGTRLTVT.

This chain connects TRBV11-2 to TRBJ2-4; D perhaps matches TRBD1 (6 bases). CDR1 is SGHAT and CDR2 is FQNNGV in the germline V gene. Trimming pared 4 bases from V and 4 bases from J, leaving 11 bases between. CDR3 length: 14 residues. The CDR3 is CASSSYREKNIQYF. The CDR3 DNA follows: TGTGCCAGCAGCTCTTACAGGGAGAAAAACATTCAGTACTTC.

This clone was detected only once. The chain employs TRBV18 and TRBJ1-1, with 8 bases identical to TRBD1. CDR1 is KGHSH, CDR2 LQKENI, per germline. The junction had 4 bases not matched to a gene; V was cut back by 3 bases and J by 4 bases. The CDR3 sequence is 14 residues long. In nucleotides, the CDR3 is TGTGCCAGCTCACCTCCCACAGGGGGCACTGAAGCTTTCTTT. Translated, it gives CASSPPTGGTEAFF. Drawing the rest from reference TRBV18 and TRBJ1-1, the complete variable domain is NAGVMQNPRHLVRRRGQEARLRCSPMKGHSHVYWYRQLPEEGLKFMVYLQKENIIDESGMPKERFSAEFPKEGPSILRIQQVVRGDSAAYFCASSPPTGGTEAFFGQGTRLTVV.